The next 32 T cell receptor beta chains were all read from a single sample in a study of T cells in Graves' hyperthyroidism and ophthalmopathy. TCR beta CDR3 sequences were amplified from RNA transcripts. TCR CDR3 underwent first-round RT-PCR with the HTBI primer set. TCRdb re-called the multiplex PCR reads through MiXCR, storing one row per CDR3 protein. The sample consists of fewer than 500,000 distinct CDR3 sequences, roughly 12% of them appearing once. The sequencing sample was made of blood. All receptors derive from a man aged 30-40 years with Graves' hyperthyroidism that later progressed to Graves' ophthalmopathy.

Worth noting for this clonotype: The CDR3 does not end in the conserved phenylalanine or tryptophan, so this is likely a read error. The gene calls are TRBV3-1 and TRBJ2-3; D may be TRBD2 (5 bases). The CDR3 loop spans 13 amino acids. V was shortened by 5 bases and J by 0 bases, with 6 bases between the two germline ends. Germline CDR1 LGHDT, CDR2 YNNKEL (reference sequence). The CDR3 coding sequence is TGTGCCAGCAGCTGGACTAGCACAGATACGCAGTATTCT. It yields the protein CASSWTSTDTQYS.

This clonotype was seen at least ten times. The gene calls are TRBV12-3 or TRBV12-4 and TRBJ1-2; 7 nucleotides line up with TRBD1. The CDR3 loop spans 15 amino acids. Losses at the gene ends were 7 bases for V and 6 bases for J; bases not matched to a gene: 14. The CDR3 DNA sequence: TGTGCCAGCATCCTCCCCCCCGAGACAGGGCATGGCTACACCTTC. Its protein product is CASILPPETGHGYTF.

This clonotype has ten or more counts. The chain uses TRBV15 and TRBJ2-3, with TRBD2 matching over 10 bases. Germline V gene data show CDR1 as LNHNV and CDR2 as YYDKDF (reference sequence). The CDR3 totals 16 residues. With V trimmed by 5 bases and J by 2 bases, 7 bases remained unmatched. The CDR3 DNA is TGTGCCACCAGCGGGAGCGGGGGGGTATTCACAGATACGCAGTATTTT. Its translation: CATSGSGGVFTDTQYF.

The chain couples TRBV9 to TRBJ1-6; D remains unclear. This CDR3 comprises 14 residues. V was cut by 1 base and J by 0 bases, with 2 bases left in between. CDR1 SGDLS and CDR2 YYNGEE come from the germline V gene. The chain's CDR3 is CASSVNSYNSPLHF. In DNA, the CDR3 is TGTGCCAGCAGCGTAAACTCCTATAATTCACCCCTCCACTTT.

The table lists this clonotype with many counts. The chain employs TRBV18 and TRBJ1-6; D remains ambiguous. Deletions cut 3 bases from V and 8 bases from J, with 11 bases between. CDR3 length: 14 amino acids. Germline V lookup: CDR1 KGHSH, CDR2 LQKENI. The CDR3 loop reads CASSPQVKDSPLHF. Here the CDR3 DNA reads TGTGCCAGCTCACCCCAAGTGAAGGATTCACCCCTCCACTTT.

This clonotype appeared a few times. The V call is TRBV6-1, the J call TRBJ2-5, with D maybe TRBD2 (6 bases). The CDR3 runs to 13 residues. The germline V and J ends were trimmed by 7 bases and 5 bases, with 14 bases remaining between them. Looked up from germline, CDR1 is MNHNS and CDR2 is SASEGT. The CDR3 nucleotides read TGTGCCAGCACCCCGGACTATTCGGAGACCCAGTACTTC. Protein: CASTPDYSETQYF.

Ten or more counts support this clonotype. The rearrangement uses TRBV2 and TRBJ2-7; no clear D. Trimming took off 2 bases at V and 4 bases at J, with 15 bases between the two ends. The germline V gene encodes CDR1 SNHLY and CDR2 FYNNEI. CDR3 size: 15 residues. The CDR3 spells CASSEQSAGHYEQYF. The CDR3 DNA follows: TGTGCCAGCAGTGAACAGAGCGCAGGCCATTACGAGCAGTACTTC.

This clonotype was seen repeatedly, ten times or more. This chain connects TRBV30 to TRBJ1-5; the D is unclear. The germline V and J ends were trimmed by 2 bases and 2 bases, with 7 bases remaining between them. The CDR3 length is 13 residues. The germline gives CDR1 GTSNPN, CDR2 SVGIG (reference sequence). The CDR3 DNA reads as TGTGCCTGGAGTAGCGGTCGCAATCAGCCCCAGCATTTT. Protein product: CAWSSGRNQPQHF.

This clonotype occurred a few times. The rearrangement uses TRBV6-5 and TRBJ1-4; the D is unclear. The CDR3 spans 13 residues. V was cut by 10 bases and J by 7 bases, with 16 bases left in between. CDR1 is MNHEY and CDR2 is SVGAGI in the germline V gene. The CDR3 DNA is TGTGCCACCCGCCAGGCAAGCGGTGAAAAACTGTTTTTT. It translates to CATRQASGEKLFF.

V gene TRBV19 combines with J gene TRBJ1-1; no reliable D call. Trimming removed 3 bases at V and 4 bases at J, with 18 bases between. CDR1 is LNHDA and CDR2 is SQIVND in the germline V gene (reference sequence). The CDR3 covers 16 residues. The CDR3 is CASSIRGATPSTEAFF. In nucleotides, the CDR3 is TGTGCCAGTAGTATTCGCGGTGCCACGCCGAGCACTGAAGCTTTCTTT.

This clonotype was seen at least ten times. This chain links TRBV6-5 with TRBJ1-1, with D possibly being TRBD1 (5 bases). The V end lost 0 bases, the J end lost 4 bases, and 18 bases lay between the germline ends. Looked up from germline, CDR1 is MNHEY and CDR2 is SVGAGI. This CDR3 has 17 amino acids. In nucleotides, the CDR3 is TGTGCCAGCAGTTACTCGAAGGGGCGGCGGAGGAGCACTGAAGCTTTCTTT. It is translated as CASSYSKGRRRSTEAFF.

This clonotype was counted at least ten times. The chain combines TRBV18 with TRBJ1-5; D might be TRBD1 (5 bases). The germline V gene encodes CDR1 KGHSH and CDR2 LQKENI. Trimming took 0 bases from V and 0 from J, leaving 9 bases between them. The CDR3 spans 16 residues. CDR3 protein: CASSPPRAGSNQPQHF. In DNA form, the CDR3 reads TGTGCCAGCTCACCACCCAGGGCTGGTAGCAATCAGCCCCAGCATTTT.

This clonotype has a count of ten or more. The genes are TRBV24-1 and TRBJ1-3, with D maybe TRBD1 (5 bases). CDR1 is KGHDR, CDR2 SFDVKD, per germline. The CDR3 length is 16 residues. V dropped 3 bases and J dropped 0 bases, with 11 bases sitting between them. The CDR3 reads CATSDPGTDSGNTIYF. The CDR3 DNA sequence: TGTGCCACCAGTGATCCCGGGACCGACTCTGGAAACACCATATATTTT.

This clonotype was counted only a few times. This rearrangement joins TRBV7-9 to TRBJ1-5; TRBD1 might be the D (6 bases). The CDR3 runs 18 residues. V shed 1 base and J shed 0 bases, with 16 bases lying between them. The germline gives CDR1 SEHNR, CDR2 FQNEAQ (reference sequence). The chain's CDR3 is CASSLEPQGLYSNQPQHF. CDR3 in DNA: TGTGCCAGCAGCTTAGAACCACAGGGACTCTATAGCAATCAGCCCCAGCATTTT.

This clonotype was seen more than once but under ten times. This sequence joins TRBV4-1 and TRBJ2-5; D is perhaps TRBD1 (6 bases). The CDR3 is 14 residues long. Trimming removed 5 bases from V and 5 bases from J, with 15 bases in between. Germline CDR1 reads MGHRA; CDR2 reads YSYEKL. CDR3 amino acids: CASSLTQGWETQYF. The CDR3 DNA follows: TGCGCCAGCAGCTTAACGCAGGGGTGGGAGACCCAGTACTTC.

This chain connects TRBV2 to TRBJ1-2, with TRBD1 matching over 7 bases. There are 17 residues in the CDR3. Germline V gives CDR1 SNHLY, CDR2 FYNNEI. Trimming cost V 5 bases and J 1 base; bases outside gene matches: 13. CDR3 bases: TGTGCCAGCAGTCTCTGGGGGTACAGGGGTAGTAACTATGGCTACACCTTC. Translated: CASSLWGYRGSNYGYTF.

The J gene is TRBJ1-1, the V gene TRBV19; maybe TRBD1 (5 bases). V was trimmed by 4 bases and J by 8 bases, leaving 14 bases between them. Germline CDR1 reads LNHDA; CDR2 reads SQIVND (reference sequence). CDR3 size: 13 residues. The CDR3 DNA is TGTGCCAGTAGTACCAACAGGATAGCGGAAGCTTTCTTT. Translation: CASSTNRIAEAFF.

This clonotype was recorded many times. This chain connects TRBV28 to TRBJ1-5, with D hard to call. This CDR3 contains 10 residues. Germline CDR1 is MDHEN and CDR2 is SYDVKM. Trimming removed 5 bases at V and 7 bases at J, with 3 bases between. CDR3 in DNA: TGTGCCAGCAGTATGCAGCCCCAGCATTTT. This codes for CASSMQPQHF.

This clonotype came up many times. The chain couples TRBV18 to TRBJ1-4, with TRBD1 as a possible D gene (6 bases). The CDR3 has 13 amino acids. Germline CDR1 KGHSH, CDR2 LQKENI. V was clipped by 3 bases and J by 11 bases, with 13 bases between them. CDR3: CASSPDNQGKLFF. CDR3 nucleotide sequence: TGTGCCAGCTCACCGGATAATCAGGGGAAACTGTTTTTT.

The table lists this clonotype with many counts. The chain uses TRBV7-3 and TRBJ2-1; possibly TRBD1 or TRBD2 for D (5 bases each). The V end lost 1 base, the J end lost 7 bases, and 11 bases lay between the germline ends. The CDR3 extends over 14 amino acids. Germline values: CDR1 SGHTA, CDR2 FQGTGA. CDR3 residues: CASSLNGGPNEQFF. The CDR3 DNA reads TGTGCCAGCAGCTTAAATGGGGGACCGAATGAGCAGTTCTTC.

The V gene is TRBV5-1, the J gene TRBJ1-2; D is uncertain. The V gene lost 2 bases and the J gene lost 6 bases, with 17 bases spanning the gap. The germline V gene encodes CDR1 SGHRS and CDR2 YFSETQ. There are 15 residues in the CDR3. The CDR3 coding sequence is TGCGCCAGCAGCTTTGGTAAGGGCGGCGTGGATGGCTACACCTTC. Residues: CASSFGKGGVDGYTF.

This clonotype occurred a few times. The CDR3 protein is CASSIVLNTEAFF. CDR3 nucleotides: TGTGCCAGTAGTATAGTGCTGAACACTGAAGCTTTCTTT. The rearrangement uses TRBV19 and TRBJ1-1; D uncertain. V was cut by 1 base and J by 0 bases, with 3 bases left in between. This CDR3 region has 13 residues. The germline CDR1 and CDR2 sequences are LNHDA and SQIVND (reference sequence).

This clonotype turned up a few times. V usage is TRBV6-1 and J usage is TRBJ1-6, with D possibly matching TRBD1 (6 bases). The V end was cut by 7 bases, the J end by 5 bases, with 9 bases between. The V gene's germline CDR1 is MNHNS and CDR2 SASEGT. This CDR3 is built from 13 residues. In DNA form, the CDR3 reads TGTGCCAGCACGGACAGAGATAATTCACCCCTCCACTTT. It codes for CASTDRDNSPLHF.

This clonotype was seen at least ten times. CDR3 region: CSARDPPRGQYF. In DNA, the CDR3 is TGCAGTGCTAGAGATCCCCCCCGGGGGCAGTATTTT. V usage is TRBV20-1 and J usage is TRBJ2-3; D is perhaps TRBD2 (5 bases). The germline V and J ends were trimmed by 0 bases and 11 bases, with 12 bases remaining between them. The germline CDR1 and CDR2 sequences are DFQATT and SNEGSKA (reference sequence). The CDR3 spans 12 residues.

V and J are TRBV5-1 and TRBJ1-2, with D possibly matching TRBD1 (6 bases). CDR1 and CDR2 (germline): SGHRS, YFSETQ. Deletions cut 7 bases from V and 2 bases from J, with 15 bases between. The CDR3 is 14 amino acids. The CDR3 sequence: CASGNREENYGYTF. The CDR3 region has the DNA TGCGCCAGCGGGAACAGGGAAGAGAACTATGGCTACACCTTC.

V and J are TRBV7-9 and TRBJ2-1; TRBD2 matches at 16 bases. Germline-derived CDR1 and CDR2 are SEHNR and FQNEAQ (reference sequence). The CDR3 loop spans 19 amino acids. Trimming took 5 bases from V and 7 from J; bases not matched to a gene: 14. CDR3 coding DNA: TGTGCCAGCAGCGGGGGACTAGCGGGGGGGTACGACCATACAAATGAGCAGTTCTTC. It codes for CASSGGLAGGYDHTNEQFF.

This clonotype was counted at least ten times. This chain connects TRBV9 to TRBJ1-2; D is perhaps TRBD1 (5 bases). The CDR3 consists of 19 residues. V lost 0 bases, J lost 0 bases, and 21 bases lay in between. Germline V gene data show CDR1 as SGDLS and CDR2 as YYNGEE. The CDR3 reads CASSVASGGFTPSNYGYTF. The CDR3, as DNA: TGTGCCAGCAGCGTAGCTTCCGGGGGATTCACGCCTTCTAACTATGGCTACACCTTC.

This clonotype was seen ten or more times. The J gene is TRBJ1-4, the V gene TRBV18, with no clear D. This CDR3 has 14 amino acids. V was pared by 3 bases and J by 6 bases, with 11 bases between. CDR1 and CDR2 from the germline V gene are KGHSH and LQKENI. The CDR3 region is CASSPYSDDEKLFF. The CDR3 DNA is TGTGCCAGCTCACCCTACAGTGACGATGAAAAACTGTTTTTT.

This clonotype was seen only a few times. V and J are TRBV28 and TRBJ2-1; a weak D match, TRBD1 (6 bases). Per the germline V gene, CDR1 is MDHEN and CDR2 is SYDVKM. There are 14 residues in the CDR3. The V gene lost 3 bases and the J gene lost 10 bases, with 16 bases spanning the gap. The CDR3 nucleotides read TGTGCCAGCAGTTTTCCAAAGGACAGTTTGGAGCAGTTCTTC. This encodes CASSFPKDSLEQFF.

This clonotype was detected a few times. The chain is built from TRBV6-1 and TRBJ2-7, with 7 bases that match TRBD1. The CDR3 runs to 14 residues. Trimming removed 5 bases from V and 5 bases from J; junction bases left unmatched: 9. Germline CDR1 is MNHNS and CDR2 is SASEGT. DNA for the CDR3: TGTGCCAGCAGTCCTACGACAGGGCCCCACGAGCAGTACTTC. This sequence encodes CASSPTTGPHEQYF.

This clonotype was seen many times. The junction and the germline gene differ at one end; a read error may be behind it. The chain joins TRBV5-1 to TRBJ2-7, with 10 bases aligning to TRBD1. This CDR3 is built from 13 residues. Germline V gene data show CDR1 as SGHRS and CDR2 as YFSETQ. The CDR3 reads CASSGQGAYEQYF. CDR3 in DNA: TGTGCCAGCAGCGGACAGGGGGCCTACGAGCAGTACTTC.

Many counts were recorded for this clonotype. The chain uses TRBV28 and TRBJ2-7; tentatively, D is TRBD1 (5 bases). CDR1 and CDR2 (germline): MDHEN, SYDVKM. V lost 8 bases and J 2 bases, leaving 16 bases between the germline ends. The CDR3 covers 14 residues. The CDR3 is CASVSSQGPYEQYF. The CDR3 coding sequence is TGTGCCAGCGTATCCTCCCAGGGTCCCTACGAGCAGTACTTC.